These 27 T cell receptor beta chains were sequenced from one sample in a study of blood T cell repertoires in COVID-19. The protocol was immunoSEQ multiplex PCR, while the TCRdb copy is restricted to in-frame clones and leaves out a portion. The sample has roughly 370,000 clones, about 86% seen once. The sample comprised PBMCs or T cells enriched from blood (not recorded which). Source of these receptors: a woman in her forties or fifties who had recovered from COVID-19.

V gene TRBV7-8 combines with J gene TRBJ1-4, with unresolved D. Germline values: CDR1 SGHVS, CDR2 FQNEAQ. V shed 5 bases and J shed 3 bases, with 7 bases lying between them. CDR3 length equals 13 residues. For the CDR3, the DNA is TGTGCCAGCAGCCCCCCGGCTAATGAAAAACTGTTTTTT. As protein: CASSPPANEKLFF.

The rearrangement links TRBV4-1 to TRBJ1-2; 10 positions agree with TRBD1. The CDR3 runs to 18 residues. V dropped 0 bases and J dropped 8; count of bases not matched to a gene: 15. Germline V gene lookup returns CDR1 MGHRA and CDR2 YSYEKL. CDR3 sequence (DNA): TGCGCCAGCAGCCAAGATGGAGGGACCGGTGACAGGGGGCGCGGCTACACCTTC. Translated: CASSQDGGTGDRGRGYTF.

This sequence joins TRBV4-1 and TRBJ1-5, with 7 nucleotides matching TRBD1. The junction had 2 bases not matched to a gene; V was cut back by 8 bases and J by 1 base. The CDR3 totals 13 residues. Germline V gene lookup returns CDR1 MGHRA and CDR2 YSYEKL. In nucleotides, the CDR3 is TGCGCCAGCTCAGGGGGAAGCAATCAGCCCCAGCATTTT. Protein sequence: CASSGGSNQPQHF.

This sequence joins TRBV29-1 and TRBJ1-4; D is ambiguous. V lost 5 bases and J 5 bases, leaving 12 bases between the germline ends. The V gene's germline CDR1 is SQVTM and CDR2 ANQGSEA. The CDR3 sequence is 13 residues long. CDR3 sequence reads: CSVLDGENEKLFF. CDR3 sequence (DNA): TGCAGCGTTCTCGACGGAGAGAATGAAAAACTGTTTTTT.

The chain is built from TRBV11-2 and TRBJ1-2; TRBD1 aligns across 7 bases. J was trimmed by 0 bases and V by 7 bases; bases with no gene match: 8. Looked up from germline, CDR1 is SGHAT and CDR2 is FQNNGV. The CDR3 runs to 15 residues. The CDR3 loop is CASTPRDSSNYGYTF. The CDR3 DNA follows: TGTGCCAGCACCCCCCGGGACAGTTCTAACTATGGCTACACCTTC.

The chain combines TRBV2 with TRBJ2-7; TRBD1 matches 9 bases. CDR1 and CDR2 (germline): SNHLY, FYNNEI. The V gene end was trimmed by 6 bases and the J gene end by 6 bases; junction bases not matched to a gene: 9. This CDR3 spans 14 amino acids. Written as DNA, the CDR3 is TGTGCCAGCAGGGCGGGACAGGGTTGGCGCGAGCAGTACTTC. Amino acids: CASRAGQGWREQYF.

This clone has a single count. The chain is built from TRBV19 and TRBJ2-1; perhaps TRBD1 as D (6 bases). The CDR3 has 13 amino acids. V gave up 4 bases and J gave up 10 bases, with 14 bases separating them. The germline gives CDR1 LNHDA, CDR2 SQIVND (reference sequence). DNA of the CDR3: TGTGCCAGTAGTACGTCGACAGGTGCCGAGCAGTTCTTC. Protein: CASSTSTGAEQFF.

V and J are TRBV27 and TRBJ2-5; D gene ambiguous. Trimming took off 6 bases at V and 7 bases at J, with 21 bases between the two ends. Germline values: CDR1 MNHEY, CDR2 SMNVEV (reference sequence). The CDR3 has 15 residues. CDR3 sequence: CASSHQRGPLGTQYF. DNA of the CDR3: TGTGCCAGCAGCCACCAACGAGGTCCATTAGGGACCCAGTACTTC.

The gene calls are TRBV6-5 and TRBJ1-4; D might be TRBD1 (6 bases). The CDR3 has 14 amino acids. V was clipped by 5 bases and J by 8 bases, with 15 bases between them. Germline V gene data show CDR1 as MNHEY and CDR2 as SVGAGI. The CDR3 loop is CASSTGPQGEKLFF. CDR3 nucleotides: TGTGCCAGCAGTACGGGACCCCAGGGGGAAAAACTGTTTTTT.

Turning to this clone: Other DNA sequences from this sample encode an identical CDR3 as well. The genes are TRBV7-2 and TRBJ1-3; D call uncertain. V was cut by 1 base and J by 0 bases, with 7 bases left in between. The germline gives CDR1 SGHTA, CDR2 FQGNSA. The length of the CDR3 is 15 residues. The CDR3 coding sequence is TGTGCCAGCAGCTTAGTCGGCGGCTCTGGAAACACCATATATTTT. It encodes CASSLVGGSGNTIYF. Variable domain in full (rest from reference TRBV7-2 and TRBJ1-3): GAGVSQSPSNKVTEKGKDVELRCDPISGHTALYWYRQSLGQGLEFLIYFQGNSAPDKSGLPSDRFSAERTGGSVSTLTIQRTQQEDSAVYLCASSLVGGSGNTIYFGEGSWLTVV.

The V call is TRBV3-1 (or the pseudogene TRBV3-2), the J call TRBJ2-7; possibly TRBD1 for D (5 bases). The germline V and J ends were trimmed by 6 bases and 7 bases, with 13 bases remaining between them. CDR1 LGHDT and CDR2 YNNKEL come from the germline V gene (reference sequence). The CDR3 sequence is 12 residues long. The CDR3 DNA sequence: TGTGCCAGCAGTTACCATGGGGCAGAGCAGTACTTC. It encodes CASSYHGAEQYF.

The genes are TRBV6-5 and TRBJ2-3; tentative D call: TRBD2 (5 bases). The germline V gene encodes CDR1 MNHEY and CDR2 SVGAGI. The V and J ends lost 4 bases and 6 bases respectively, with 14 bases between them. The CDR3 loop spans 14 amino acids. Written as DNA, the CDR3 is TGTGCCAGCAGTTCCTTGGCCGGGGAGGATACGCAGTATTTT. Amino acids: CASSSLAGEDTQYF.

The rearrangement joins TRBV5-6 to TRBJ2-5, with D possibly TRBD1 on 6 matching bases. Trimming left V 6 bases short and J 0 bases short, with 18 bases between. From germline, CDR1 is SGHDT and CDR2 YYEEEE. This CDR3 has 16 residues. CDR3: CASTLRPGVYQETQYF. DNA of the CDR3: TGTGCCAGCACCCTCCGCCCAGGGGTCTACCAAGAGACCCAGTACTTC.

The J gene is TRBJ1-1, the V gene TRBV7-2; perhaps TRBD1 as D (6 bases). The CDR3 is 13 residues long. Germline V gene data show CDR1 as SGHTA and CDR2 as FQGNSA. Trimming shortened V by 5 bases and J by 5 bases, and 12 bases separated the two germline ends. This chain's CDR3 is CASSPGVVTEAFF. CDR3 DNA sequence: TGTGCCAGCAGCCCAGGGGTTGTGACTGAAGCTTTCTTT.

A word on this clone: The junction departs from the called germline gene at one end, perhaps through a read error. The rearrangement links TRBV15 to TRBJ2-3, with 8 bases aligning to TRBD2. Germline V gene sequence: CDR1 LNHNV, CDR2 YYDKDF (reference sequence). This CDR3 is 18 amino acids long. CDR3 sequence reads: CATNRDDLIAGSTDTQYF. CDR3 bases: TGTGCCACCAACAGAGATGACCTAATAGCGGGATCCACAGATACGCAGTATTTT.

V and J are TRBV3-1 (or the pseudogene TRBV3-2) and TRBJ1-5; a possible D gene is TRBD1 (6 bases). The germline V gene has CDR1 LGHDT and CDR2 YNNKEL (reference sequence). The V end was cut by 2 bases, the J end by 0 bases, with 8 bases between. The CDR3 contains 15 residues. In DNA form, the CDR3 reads TGTGCCAGCAGCCAACAGGGGTTTAGCAATCAGCCCCAGCATTTT. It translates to CASSQQGFSNQPQHF.

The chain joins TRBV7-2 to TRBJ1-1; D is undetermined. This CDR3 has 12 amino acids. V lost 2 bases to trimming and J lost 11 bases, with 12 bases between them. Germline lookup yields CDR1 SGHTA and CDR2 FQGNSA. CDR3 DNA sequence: TGTGCCAGCAGCTTAAGTAGCCTAGACGCTTTCTTT. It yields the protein CASSLSSLDAFF.

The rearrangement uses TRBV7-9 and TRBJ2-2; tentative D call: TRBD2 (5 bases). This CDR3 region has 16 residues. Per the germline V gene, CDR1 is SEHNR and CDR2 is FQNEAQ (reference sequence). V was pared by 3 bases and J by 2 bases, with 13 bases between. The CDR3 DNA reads TGTGCCAGCAGCTTTTTGGCTAGCACTAACACCGGGGAGCTGTTTTTT. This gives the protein CASSFLASTNTGELFF.

The CDR3 loop is CASSIKDRVREQYF. CDR3 DNA sequence: TGTGCCAGTAGTATAAAGGACAGGGTGAGAGAGCAGTACTTC. The J gene is TRBJ2-7, the V gene TRBV19; 8 nucleotides line up with TRBD1. The germline V gene encodes CDR1 LNHDA and CDR2 SQIVND (reference sequence). V trimming: 2 bases; J trimming: 7 bases; junction bases outside the gene matches: 7. The CDR3 is 14 residues long.

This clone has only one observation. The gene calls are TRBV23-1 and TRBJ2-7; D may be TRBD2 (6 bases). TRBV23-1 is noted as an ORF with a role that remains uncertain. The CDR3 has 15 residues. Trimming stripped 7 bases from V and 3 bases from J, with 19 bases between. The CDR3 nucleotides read TGCGCCAGCATTCACCCAAGCGGGTTAGGCTACGAGCAGTACTTC. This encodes CASIHPSGLGYEQYF.

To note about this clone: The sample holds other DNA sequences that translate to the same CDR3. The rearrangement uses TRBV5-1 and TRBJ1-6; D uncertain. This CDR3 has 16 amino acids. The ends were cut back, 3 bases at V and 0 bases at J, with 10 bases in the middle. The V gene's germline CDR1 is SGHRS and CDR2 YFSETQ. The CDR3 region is CASSSTGSSYNSPLHF. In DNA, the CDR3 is TGCGCCAGCAGCTCGACGGGGAGCTCCTATAATTCACCCCTCCACTTT.

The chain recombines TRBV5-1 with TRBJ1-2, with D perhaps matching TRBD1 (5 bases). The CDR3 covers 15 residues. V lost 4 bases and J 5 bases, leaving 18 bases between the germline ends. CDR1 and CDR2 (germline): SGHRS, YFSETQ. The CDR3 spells CASSPMDTILYGYTF. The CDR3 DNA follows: TGCGCCAGCAGCCCAATGGACACAATCCTTTATGGCTACACCTTC.

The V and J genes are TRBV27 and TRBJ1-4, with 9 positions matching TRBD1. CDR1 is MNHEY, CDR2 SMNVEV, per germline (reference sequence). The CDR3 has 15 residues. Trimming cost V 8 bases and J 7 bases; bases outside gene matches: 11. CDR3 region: CASQPQTGGSEKLFF. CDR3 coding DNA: TGTGCCAGCCAACCACAGACAGGGGGTAGTGAAAAACTGTTTTTT.

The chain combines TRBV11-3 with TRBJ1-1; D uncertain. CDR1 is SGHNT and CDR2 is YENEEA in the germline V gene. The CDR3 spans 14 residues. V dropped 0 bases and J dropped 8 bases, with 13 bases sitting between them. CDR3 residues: CASSLDTGRREAFF. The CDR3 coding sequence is TGTGCCAGCAGCTTAGATACGGGGAGAAGGGAAGCTTTCTTT.

CDR3 sequence reads: CASEEIAGGNNEQFF. Here the CDR3 DNA reads TGTGCCAGTGAAGAAATAGCGGGGGGGAACAATGAGCAGTTCTTC. The genes are TRBV19 and TRBJ2-1, with 11 bases matching TRBD2. The CDR3 length is 15 residues. V lost 8 bases, J lost 5 bases, and 8 bases stayed unmatched. Germline assignment: CDR1 LNHDA and CDR2 SQIVND (reference sequence).

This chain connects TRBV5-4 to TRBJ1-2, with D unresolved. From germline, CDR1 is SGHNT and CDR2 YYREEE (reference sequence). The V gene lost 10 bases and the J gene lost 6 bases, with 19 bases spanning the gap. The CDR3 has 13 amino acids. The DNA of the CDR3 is TGTGCCTCACGCCCCTCGCCGCCGGATGGCTACACCTTC. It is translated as CASRPSPPDGYTF.

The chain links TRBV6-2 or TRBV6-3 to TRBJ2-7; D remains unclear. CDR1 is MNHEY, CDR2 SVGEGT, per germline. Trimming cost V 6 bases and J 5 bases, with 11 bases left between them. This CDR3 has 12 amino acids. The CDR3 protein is CASSSMFNEQYF. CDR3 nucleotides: TGTGCCAGCAGCTCCATGTTCAACGAGCAGTACTTC.